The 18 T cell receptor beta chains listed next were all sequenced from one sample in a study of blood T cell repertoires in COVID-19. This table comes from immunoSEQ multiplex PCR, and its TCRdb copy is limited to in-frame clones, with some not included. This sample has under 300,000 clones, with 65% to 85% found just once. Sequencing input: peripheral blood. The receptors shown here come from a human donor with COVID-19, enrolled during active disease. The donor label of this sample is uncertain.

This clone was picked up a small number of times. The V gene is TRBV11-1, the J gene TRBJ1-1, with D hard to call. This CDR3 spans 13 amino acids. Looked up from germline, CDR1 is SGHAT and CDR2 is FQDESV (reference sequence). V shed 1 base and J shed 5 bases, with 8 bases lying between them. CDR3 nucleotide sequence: TGTGCCAGCAGCTTAGTTCCGGGTACTGAAGCTTTCTTT. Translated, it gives CASSLVPGTEAFF.

CDR3 loop: CASIRGGDDYEQYF. The CDR3 nucleotides are TGTGCCAGCATCCGGGGGGGAGACGACTACGAGCAGTACTTC. The rearrangement links TRBV28 to TRBJ2-7; 8 bases align to TRBD2. This CDR3 comprises 14 residues. V was pared by 7 bases and J by 3 bases, with 8 bases of the junction left unmatched. Germline V gene data show CDR1 as MDHEN and CDR2 as SYDVKM.

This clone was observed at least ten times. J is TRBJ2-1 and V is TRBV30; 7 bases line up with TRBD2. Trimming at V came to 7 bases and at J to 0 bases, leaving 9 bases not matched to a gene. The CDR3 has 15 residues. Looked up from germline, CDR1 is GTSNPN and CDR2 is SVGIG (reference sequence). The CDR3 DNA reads TGTGCCTCAACTGCGGGAGTCCTCTCCTACAATGAGCAGTTCTTC. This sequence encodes CASTAGVLSYNEQFF.

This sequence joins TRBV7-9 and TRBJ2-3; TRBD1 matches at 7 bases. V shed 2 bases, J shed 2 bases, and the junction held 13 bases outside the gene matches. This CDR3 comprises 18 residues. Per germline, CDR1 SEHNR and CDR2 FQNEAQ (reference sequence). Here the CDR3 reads CASSLISPTGTVTDTQYF. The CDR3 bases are TGTGCCAGCAGCTTAATATCTCCCACCGGGACAGTCACAGATACGCAGTATTTT.

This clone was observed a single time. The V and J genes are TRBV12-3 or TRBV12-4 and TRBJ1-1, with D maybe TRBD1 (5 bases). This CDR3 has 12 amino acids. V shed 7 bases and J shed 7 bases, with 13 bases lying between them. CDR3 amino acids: CASNSRDFEAFF. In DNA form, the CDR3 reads TGTGCCAGCAACAGCCGGGACTTTGAAGCTTTCTTT.

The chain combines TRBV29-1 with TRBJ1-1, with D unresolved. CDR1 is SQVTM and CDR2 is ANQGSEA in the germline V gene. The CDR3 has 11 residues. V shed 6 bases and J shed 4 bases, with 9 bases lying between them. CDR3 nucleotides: TGCAGCGTGAGCCCCACCACTGAAGCTTTCTTT. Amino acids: CSVSPTTEAFF.

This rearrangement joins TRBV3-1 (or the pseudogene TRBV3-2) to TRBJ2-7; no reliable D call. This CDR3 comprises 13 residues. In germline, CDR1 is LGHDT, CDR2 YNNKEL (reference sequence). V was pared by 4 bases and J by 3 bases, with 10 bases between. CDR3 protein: CASSPPSGYEQYF. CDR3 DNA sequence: TGTGCCAGCAGCCCCCCGTCGGGCTACGAGCAGTACTTC.

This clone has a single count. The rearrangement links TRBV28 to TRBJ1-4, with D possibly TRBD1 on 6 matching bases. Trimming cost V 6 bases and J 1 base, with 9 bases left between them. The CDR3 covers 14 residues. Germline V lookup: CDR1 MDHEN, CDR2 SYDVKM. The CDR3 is CASSAQGTNEKLFF. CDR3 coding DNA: TGTGCCAGCAGCGCACAGGGAACTAATGAAAAACTGTTTTTT.

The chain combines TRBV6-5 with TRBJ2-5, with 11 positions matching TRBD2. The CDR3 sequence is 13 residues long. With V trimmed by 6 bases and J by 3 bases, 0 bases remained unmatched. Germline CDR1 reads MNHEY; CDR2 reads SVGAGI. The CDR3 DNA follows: TGTGCCAGCAGACTAGCGGGAGAAGAGACCCAGTACTTC. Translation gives CASRLAGEETQYF.

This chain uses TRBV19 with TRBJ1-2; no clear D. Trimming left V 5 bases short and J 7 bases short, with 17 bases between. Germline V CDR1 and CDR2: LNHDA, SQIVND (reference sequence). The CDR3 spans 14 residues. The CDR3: CASSSSGIGAGYTF. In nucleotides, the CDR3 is TGTGCCAGTAGTTCTTCCGGGATCGGAGCTGGCTACACCTTC.

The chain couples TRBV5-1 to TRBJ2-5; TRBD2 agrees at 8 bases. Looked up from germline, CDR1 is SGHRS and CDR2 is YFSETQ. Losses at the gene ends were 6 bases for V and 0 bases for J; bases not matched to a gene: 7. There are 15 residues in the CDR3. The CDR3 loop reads CASTAGGGYQETQYF. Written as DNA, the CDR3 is TGCGCCAGCACCGCGGGAGGTGGGTACCAAGAGACCCAGTACTTC.

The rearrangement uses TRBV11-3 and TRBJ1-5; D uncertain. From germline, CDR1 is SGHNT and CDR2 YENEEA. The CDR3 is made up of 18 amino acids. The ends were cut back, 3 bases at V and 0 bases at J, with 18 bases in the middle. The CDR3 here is CASSFVERGIGSNQPQHF. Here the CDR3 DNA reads TGTGCCAGCAGCTTCGTGGAACGGGGAATTGGTAGCAATCAGCCCCAGCATTTT. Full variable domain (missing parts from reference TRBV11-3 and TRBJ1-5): EAGVVQSPRYKIIEKKQPVAFWCNPISGHNTLYWYLQNLGQGPELLIRYENEEAVDDSQLPKDRFSAERLKGVDSTLKIQPAELGDSAVYLCASSFVERGIGSNQPQHFGDGTRLSIL.

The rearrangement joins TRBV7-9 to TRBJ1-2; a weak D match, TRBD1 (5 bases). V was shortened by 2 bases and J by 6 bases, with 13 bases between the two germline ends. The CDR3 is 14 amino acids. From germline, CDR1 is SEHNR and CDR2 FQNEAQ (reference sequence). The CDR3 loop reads CASSLLPDSNGYTF. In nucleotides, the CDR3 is TGTGCCAGCAGCTTATTACCAGACAGCAATGGCTACACCTTC.

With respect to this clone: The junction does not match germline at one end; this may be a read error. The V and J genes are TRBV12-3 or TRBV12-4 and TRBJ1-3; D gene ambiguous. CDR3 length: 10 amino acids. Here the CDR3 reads CASSFSTRVF. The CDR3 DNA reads TGTGCCAGCAGTTTTTCGACTCGGGTTTTT.

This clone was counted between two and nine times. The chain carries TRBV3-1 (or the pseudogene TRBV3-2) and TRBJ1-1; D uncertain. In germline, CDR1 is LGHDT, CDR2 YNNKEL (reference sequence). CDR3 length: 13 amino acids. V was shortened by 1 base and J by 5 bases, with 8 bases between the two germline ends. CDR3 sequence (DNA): TGTGCCAGCAGCCAAGGGGGAGCGACTGAAGCTTTCTTT. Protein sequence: CASSQGGATEAFF.

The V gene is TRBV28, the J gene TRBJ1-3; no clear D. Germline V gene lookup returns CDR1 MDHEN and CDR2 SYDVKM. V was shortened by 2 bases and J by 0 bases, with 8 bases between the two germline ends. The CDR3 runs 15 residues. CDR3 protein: CASSLARYSGNTIYF. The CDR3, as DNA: TGTGCCAGCAGTTTAGCCCGGTACTCTGGAAACACCATATATTTT. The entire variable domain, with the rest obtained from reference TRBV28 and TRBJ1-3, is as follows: DVKVTQSSRYLVKRTGEKVFLECVQDMDHENMFWYRQDPGLGLRLIYFSYDVKMKEKGDIPEGYSVSREKKERFSLILESASTNQTSMYLCASSLARYSGNTIYFGEGSWLTVV.

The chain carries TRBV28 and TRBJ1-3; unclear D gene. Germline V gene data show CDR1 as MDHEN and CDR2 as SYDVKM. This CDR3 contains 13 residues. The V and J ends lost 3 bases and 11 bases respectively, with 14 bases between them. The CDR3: CASSFQGVDAIYF. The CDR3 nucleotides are TGTGCCAGCAGTTTTCAAGGAGTAGACGCCATATATTTT.

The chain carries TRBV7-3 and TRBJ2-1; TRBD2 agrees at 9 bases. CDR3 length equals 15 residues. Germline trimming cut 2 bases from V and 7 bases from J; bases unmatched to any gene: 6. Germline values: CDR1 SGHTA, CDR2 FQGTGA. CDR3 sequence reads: CASSLVAGARNEQFF. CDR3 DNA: TGTGCCAGCAGCTTAGTAGCGGGAGCCAGGAATGAGCAGTTCTTC.